This TCR beta chain derives from a study of Tregs in tolerant kidney transplant recipients. Some clones are missing from TCRdb's copy, which holds only in-frame ones; the method was immunoSEQ multiplex PCR. This table holds about 240,000 clones, around 82% found once. V lost 4 bases and J 0 bases, leaving 10 bases between the germline ends. The length of the CDR3 is 16 residues. The V gene's germline CDR1 is SGHTA and CDR2 FQGNSA. With regard to this clone: Its antigen is not identified.

Study-wide results and caveats: Biological reproducibility was not directly addressed in this study. Activated donor B cell expansion appeared to reveal the most relevant donor-specific TCRbeta repertoire.

The V and J genes are TRBV7-2 and TRBJ1-6; D call uncertain. The sample consisted of CD4+ T cells from blood. The TCR originated in a human donor in good health. CDR3 amino acids: CASSSLFSSYNSPLHF. CDR3 bases: TGTGCCAGCAGCTCTTTGTTCAGCTCCTATAATTCACCCCTCCACTTT.